The 21 T cell receptor beta chains in this list originate from one sample, sequenced in a study of CD8+CD57+ T cells in acquired aplastic anemia. Those patients picked for sequencing had displayed CD8+CD57+ cell expansion on flow cytometry. It was genomic DNA that served as the template for profiling TCR beta VDJ and CDR3. TCRdb re-analysed the reads in MiXCR, keeping a single row per CDR3 protein. The sample records fewer than 200,000 distinct CDR3 sequences, around 50% being singletons. The sample comprised sorted CD4+, CD8+, or CD8+CD57+ T cells (not recorded which) from PBMCs. The receptor set was obtained from a human donor with aplastic anemia.

In this sample, this clonotype turned up many times. V gene TRBV6-5 combines with J gene TRBJ2-3; D is possibly TRBD1 or TRBD2 (7 bases each). The CDR3 consists of 15 residues. Germline V gene sequence: CDR1 MNHEY, CDR2 SVGAGI. Trimming cost V 5 bases and J 3 bases, with 15 bases left between them. The CDR3 region is CASSNQGGWTDTQYF. For the CDR3, the DNA is TGTGCCAGCAGTAACCAGGGGGGGTGGACAGATACGCAGTATTTT.

The J gene is TRBJ1-2, the V gene TRBV29-1; TRBD1 agrees at 7 bases. The CDR3 sequence is 14 residues long. V lost 0 bases and J lost 4; bases outside the gene matches: 5. Germline CDR1 reads SQVTM; CDR2 reads ANQGSEA. CDR3 sequence (DNA): TGCAGCGTTGAAGAGGGACAGCTTGCCTATGGCTACACCTTC. It yields the protein CSVEEGQLAYGYTF.

The chain is built from TRBV24-1 and TRBJ2-7; TRBD1 agrees at 10 bases. The CDR3 runs to 15 residues. Trimming at V came to 4 bases and at J to 1 base, leaving 3 bases not matched to a gene. CDR1 and CDR2 (germline): KGHDR, SFDVKD. The CDR3 DNA is TGTGCCACCAGTGACCGGGGACAGGGGTCCTACGAGCAGTACTTC. The encoded protein is CATSDRGQGSYEQYF.

The J gene is TRBJ2-1, the V gene TRBV7-6; the D gene is possibly TRBD1 (5 bases). V lost 3 bases and J lost 3, with 6 bases in between. This CDR3 contains 13 residues. Germline loops: CDR1 SGHVS, CDR2 FNYEAQ. CDR3 sequence reads: CASSFRDYNEQFF. DNA of the CDR3: TGTGCCAGCAGCTTCAGGGACTACAATGAGCAGTTCTTC. The full variable domain, in which reference TRBV7-6 and TRBJ2-1 provide the parts outside the CDR3, is GAGVSQSPRYKVTKRGQDVALRCDPISGHVSLYWYRQALGQGPEFLTYFNYEAQQDKSGLPNDRFSAERPEGSISTLTIQRTEQRDSAMYRCASSFRDYNEQFFGPGTRLTVL.

The CDR3 region is CASSKGTGGEETQYF. The CDR3 DNA reads TGTGCCAGCAGCAAGGGTACAGGGGGTGAGGAGACCCAGTACTTC. This chain links TRBV5-8 with TRBJ2-5, with 8 bases matching TRBD1. The ends lost 4 bases at V and 5 bases at J; junction bases unmatched: 10. Germline CDR1 reads SGHTS; CDR2 reads YDEGEE. The CDR3 consists of 15 residues.

This clonotype showed up many times. The rearrangement joins TRBV20-1 to TRBJ1-5, with TRBD1 matching 7 bases. Trimming cost V 5 bases and J 2 bases; bases outside gene matches: 6. Looked up from germline, CDR1 is DFQATT and CDR2 is SNEGSKA (reference sequence). There are 14 residues in the CDR3. CDR3 coding DNA: TGCAGTGCTGCTGACAGGGAACGCAATCAGCCCCAGCATTTT. This sequence encodes CSAADRERNQPQHF.

The chain recombines TRBV6-2 or TRBV6-3 with TRBJ2-7; 10 bases match TRBD1. In germline, CDR1 is MNHEY, CDR2 SVGEGT. There are 14 residues in the CDR3. The ends lost 7 bases at V and 4 bases at J; junction bases unmatched: 7. The CDR3: CASIRQGAGYEQYF. The DNA for the CDR3 is TGTGCCAGCATCAGACAGGGGGCGGGGTACGAGCAGTACTTC.

For this clonotype: Compared with germline, one end of the junction differs, possibly owing to a read error. The chain carries TRBV7-8 and TRBJ1-6; possible D gene TRBD1, 5 bases. The length of the CDR3 is 13 residues. CDR1 SGHVS and CDR2 FQNEAQ come from the germline V gene. Here the CDR3 reads CASSHGQGSKFHF. CDR3 nucleotide sequence: TGCGCCAGCAGCCACGGACAAGGGTCGAAGTTCCACTTT.

The chain recombines TRBV2 with TRBJ1-5, with D maybe TRBD1 (6 bases). The CDR3 consists of 16 residues. V was trimmed by 1 base and J by 5 bases, leaving 15 bases between them. Per germline, CDR1 SNHLY and CDR2 FYNNEI. CDR3 bases: TGTGCCAGCAGTGAAGGTTTACAGGGCGGGCATCAGCCCCAGCATTTT. Translation: CASSEGLQGGHQPQHF. The full variable domain, in which reference TRBV2 and TRBJ1-5 provide the parts outside the CDR3, is EPEVTQTPSHQVTQMGQEVILRCVPISNHLYFYWYRQILGQKVEFLVSFYNNEISEKSEIFDDQFSVERPDGSNFTLKIRSTKLEDSAMYFCASSEGLQGGHQPQHFGDGTRLSIL.

The rearrangement joins TRBV5-1 to TRBJ2-3; D call uncertain. The CDR3 totals 15 residues. Germline loops: CDR1 SGHRS, CDR2 YFSETQ. V lost 4 bases and J lost 2, with 14 bases in between. The CDR3 here is CASSPGRRPTDTQYF. The DNA for the CDR3 is TGCGCCAGCAGCCCTGGCAGGCGACCCACAGATACGCAGTATTTT. Filled out from reference TRBV5-1 and TRBJ2-3, the complete variable domain reads KAGVTQTPRYLIKTRGQQVTLSCSPISGHRSVSWYQQTPGQGLQFLFEYFSETQRNKGNFPGRFSGRQFSNSRSEMNVSTLELGDSALYLCASSPGRRPTDTQYFGPGTRLTVL.

This clonotype was seen a handful of times. The chain recombines TRBV10-1 with TRBJ2-1; 12 nucleotides agree with TRBD2. J gave up 8 bases and V 4 bases, and 6 bases lay outside the gene matches. Germline V CDR1 and CDR2: WNHNN, SYGVQD (reference sequence). The CDR3 runs 15 residues. CDR3 sequence reads: CASSGGLAGRDEQFF. For the CDR3, the DNA is TGCGCCAGCAGTGGCGGACTAGCGGGAAGGGATGAGCAGTTCTTC.

This chain uses TRBV12-3 or TRBV12-4 with TRBJ2-2; D is tentatively TRBD1 or TRBD2 (5 bases each). Trimming stripped 3 bases from V and 3 bases from J, with 11 bases between. The CDR3 consists of 15 residues. The CDR3 loop is CASSLVRGHTGELFF. CDR3 nucleotide sequence: TGTGCCAGCAGTTTGGTGAGGGGACACACCGGGGAGCTGTTTTTT.

In this sample, this clonotype turned up many times. The rearrangement links TRBV2 to TRBJ1-5, with D tentatively TRBD1 (5 bases). The CDR3 is 12 amino acids. Trimming removed 9 bases from V and 3 bases from J, with 9 bases in between. The germline gives CDR1 SNHLY, CDR2 FYNNEI. CDR3 protein: CASQDTNQPQHF. CDR3 coding DNA: TGTGCCAGTCAGGACACCAATCAGCCCCAGCATTTT.

V usage is TRBV29-1 and J usage is TRBJ1-2; TRBD1 matches at 9 bases. Germline loops: CDR1 SQVTM, CDR2 ANQGSEA. The CDR3 runs to 12 residues. V shed 4 bases and J 5 bases; nucleotides not matched to a gene: 2. DNA for the CDR3: TGCAGCGTTGGGACAGGGGCGTATGGCTACACCTTC. This sequence encodes CSVGTGAYGYTF.

J is TRBJ2-5 and V is TRBV27, with D possibly called TRBD1 or TRBD2 (5 bases each). Trimming removed 0 bases at V and 6 bases at J, with 23 bases between. This CDR3 has 18 residues. Germline V gene data show CDR1 as MNHEY and CDR2 as SMNVEV (reference sequence). CDR3 sequence (DNA): TGTGCCAGCAGTTTATCGGCCGCCGGGACCGCTCCCTTGAAGACCCAGTACTTC. Translation: CASSLSAAGTAPLKTQYF.

In this sample, this clonotype turned up a few times. The chain carries TRBV18 and TRBJ2-3; unclear D gene. The CDR3 runs to 13 residues. The V end was cut by 3 bases, the J end by 6 bases, with 10 bases between. Germline CDR1 and CDR2: KGHSH and LQKENI. As DNA, the CDR3 is TGTGCCAGCTCACCCTTCCTCGGGGATACGCAGTATTTT. This gives the protein CASSPFLGDTQYF.

The genes are TRBV24-1 and TRBJ2-5, with a possible D match to TRBD1 (6 bases). Deletions cut 5 bases from V and 5 bases from J, with 14 bases between. Germline CDR1 reads KGHDR; CDR2 reads SFDVKD. There are 14 residues in the CDR3. In DNA form, the CDR3 reads TGTGCCACCAGTGGATGGGCAGGACAGGAGACCCAGTACTTC. Protein sequence: CATSGWAGQETQYF.

There are many counts of this clonotype. The chain couples TRBV3-1 to TRBJ2-5, with D maybe TRBD2 (5 bases). The CDR3 sequence is 14 residues long. Germline CDR1 reads LGHDT; CDR2 reads YNNKEL (reference sequence). V lost 0 bases and J 5 bases, leaving 10 bases between the germline ends. The CDR3 coding sequence is TGTGCCAGCAGCCAAGATCCGGGGTTGGAGACCCAGTACTTC. Translated, it gives CASSQDPGLETQYF.

This chain uses TRBV29-1 with TRBJ2-3; D is uncertain. Germline V lookup: CDR1 SQVTM, CDR2 ANQGSEA. Trimming shortened V by 4 bases and J by 2 bases, and 7 bases separated the two germline ends. This CDR3 comprises 12 residues. This CDR3 reads CSVVYPTDTQYF. The CDR3 bases are TGCAGCGTTGTCTATCCCACAGATACGCAGTATTTT.

This sequence joins TRBV20-1 and TRBJ1-4; no clear D. V lost 3 bases to trimming and J lost 7 bases, with 9 bases between them. Germline V gene lookup returns CDR1 DFQATT and CDR2 SNEGSKA (reference sequence). The CDR3 has 12 amino acids. CDR3 in DNA: TGCAGTGCTAGGGGGTGGGGTGAAAAACTGTTTTTT. As protein: CSARGWGEKLFF.

The chain links TRBV10-1 to TRBJ2-5, with TRBD1 as a possible D gene (6 bases). The length of the CDR3 is 13 residues. V was pared by 4 bases and J by 4 bases, with 10 bases between. The germline V gene has CDR1 WNHNN and CDR2 SYGVQD (reference sequence). The CDR3, as DNA: TGCGCCAGCAGTGCATCAGGGGCAGAGACCCAGTACTTC. Protein product: CASSASGAETQYF.